The T cell receptor beta chain described here comes from a study of Ad26.COV2.S vaccination and SARS-CoV-2 variants. As for treatment: 15 to 20 received Ad26.COV2.S at low or high dose, single or two shots; roughly five received placebo; per-sample allocation not given. It was on day 63 after the first vaccine or placebo injection that samples were taken. SARS-CoV-2 spike from the Wuhan strain was encoded by the vaccine, an Ad26 vector. Germline CDR1 and CDR2: SGHAT and FQNNGV. V gave up 2 bases and J gave up 1 base; unmatched junction bases: 4. The CDR3 covers 16 residues. Clones were read by immunoSEQ multiplex PCR, and TCRdb kept only the in-frame ones, dropping some. Among fewer than 400,000 clones listed, 89% were seen once.

The clonotype comes from a person between 18 and 65 years old who received the Ad26.COV2.S COVID-19 vaccine or a placebo. Sequences were derived from peripheral blood, sampled in a trial of Ad26.COV2.S vaccine versus placebo. V gene TRBV11-2 combines with J gene TRBJ2-7; 11 nucleotides match TRBD2. The CDR3 sequence is CASSLFLAGGSYEQYF. The CDR3 nucleotides read TGTGCCAGCAGCTTATTCCTAGCGGGAGGTTCCTACGAGCAGTACTTC.